Below, 29 T cell receptor beta chains from the same sample are listed, as sequenced in a study of blood T cells in healthy people across ages. The authors ran a second PCR of about 6 to 11 cycles using a sample-barcoded 5' primer and a J-beta primer mix. TCRdb re-derived calls from the 5' RACE reads in MiXCR, one entry per CDR3 protein. The sample holds about 970,000 distinct CDR3 sequences; 45% to 60% are singletons and the top ten take around 21%. Sample: blood. Receptors originate from a woman aged 60 to 75 in good health.

V and J are TRBV21-1 and TRBJ2-5; the D segment call TRBD2 is taken from the table without a DNA check. TRBV21-1 is classified as a pseudogene. The CDR3 length is 18 residues. The CDR3 sequence: CASSKALWREERRETQYF. The CDR3 DNA is TGTGCCAGCAGCAAAGCGCTTTGGAGGGAGGAGAGGAGAGAGACCCAGTACTTC.

The rearrangement joins TRBV30 to TRBJ1-6; unclear D gene. The CDR3 contains 14 residues. V dropped 4 bases and J dropped 8 bases, with 15 bases sitting between them. The germline V gene encodes CDR1 GTSNPN and CDR2 SVGIG (reference sequence). The CDR3 reads CAWTLGNWDSPLHF. The CDR3 coding sequence is TGTGCCTGGACCTTAGGCAATTGGGATTCACCCCTCCACTTT. Full variable domain (remainder filled in from reference TRBV30 and TRBJ1-6): SQTIHQWPATLVQPVGSPLSLECTVEGTSNPNLYWYRQAAGRGLQLLFYSVGIGQISSEVPQNLSASRPQDRQFILSSKKLLLSDSGFYLCAWTLGNWDSPLHFGNGTRLTVT.

The chain links TRBV27 to TRBJ2-1; 10 bases line up with TRBD2. This CDR3 comprises 13 residues. Germline assignment: CDR1 MNHEY and CDR2 SMNVEV (reference sequence). V was clipped by 5 bases and J by 9 bases; unmatched bases: 4. This CDR3 is CASSPGLASEQFF. The CDR3 DNA is TGTGCCAGCAGTCCGGGACTAGCGAGTGAGCAGTTCTTC.

This clonotype was picked up a small number of times. The J gene is TRBJ2-1, the V gene TRBV4-3; the D call may be TRBD1 or TRBD2 (5 bases each). The V gene's germline CDR1 is LGHNA and CDR2 YSLEER. Trimming cost V 4 bases and J 4 bases, with 11 bases left between them. The CDR3 extends over 14 amino acids. CDR3 bases: TGCGCCAGCAGCCCAGACGGGACGTACAATGAGCAGTTCTTC. This translates into CASSPDGTYNEQFF.

The V and J genes are TRBV20-1 and TRBJ1-4, with D perhaps matching TRBD1 (6 bases). Germline V CDR1 and CDR2: DFQATT, SNEGSKA (reference sequence). The CDR3 sequence is 14 residues long. V was trimmed by 2 bases and J by 5 bases, leaving 12 bases between them. The CDR3 spells CSARRGGGNEKLFF. The CDR3 DNA is TGCAGTGCTAGACGAGGAGGGGGAAATGAAAAACTGTTTTTT.

This clonotype was seen at least ten times. The chain employs TRBV7-2 and TRBJ2-7, with 10 bases identical to TRBD2. The CDR3 consists of 14 residues. Germline V gene lookup returns CDR1 SGHTA and CDR2 FQGNSA. The V segment lost 5 bases and the J segment 2 bases; nucleotides outside the gene matches: 3. The CDR3 sequence: CASSEAGGPYEQYF. CDR3 DNA sequence: TGTGCCAGCAGCGAAGCGGGAGGGCCCTACGAGCAGTACTTC.

V is TRBV20-1 and J is TRBJ2-5; D might be TRBD1 or TRBD2, each matching 6 bases. The CDR3 loop spans 11 amino acids. CDR1 is DFQATT, CDR2 SNEGSKA, per germline (reference sequence). Trimming stripped 8 bases from V and 13 bases from J, with 20 bases between. The CDR3 loop reads CSPRRGGRAYF. For the CDR3, the DNA is TGCAGTCCCAGAAGAGGGGGGAGAGCGTACTTC.

This chain links TRBV25-1 with TRBJ2-5; a possible D gene is TRBD2 (7 bases). This CDR3 has 14 residues. Deletions cut 7 bases from V and 11 bases from J, with 23 bases between. The germline V gene encodes CDR1 MGHDK and CDR2 SYGVNS. Written as DNA, the CDR3 is TGTGCCAGCATCCCAGATCGGGGGGCGGGTGAGCAGTACTTC. Amino acids: CASIPDRGAGEQYF. The full variable domain, rest sourced from reference TRBV25-1 and TRBJ2-5, is EADIYQTPRYLVIGTGKKITLECSQTMGHDKMYWYQQDPGMELHLIHYSYGVNSTEKGDLSSESTVSRIRTEHFPLTLESARPSHTSQYLCASIPDRGAGEQYFGPGTRLLVL.

The chain joins TRBV20-1 to TRBJ2-3; the match to TRBD2 covers 13 bases. The germline V gene encodes CDR1 DFQATT and CDR2 SNEGSKA (reference sequence). This CDR3 contains 15 residues. The junction had 2 bases not matched to a gene; V was cut back by 0 bases and J by 5 bases. The CDR3 DNA is TGCAGTGCTAGAGAGAGACTAGCGGGAGGAGATACGCAGTATTTT. Translation gives CSARERLAGGDTQYF.

This rearrangement joins TRBV29-1 to TRBJ2-7, with D tentatively TRBD1 (5 bases). Deletions cut 6 bases from V and 3 bases from J, with 12 bases between. The germline gives CDR1 SQVTM, CDR2 ANQGSEA. CDR3 length: 12 residues. The CDR3 region has the DNA TGCAGCGTCGTTGGACAAAACTACGAGCAGTACTTC. Protein sequence: CSVVGQNYEQYF.

This clonotype was recorded at least ten times. V usage is TRBV20-1 and J usage is TRBJ2-5, with a tentative D call TRBD1 (5 bases). Germline CDR1 DFQATT, CDR2 SNEGSKA (reference sequence). The V end lost 5 bases, the J end lost 1 base, and 17 bases lay between the germline ends. The CDR3 length is 15 residues. The chain's CDR3 is CSAGSLRTIQETQYF. The CDR3 DNA reads TGCAGTGCTGGCTCCCTTCGGACAATCCAAGAGACCCAGTACTTC.

In this sample, this clonotype turned up a few times. The chain recombines TRBV6-2 or TRBV6-3 with TRBJ2-7; D call uncertain. The V gene's germline CDR1 is MNHEY and CDR2 SVGEGT. The CDR3 contains 17 residues. Trimming left V 0 bases short and J 5 bases short, with 20 bases between. The CDR3 nucleotides are TGTGCCAGCAGTTACTCGACGGTTCTCGTCGAGCGAGACGAGCAGTACTTC. Translated: CASSYSTVLVERDEQYF.

This sequence joins TRBV4-1 and TRBJ2-7, with D perhaps TRBD1 or TRBD2 (6 bases each). V dropped 6 bases and J dropped 7 bases, with 19 bases sitting between them. This CDR3 has 14 residues. Germline CDR1 and CDR2: MGHRA and YSYEKL. CDR3 protein: CASREMRGVGEQYF. The CDR3 DNA sequence: TGCGCCAGCAGGGAGATGAGGGGGGTAGGGGAGCAGTACTTC.

V and J are TRBV14 and TRBJ2-7, with unresolved D. The J call may be incorrect, as the DNA end agrees better with TRBJ2-4. The CDR3 consists of 13 residues. Germline lookup yields CDR1 SGHDN and CDR2 FVKESK. Written as DNA, the CDR3 is TGTGCCAGCAGCCAAGACTACTTCAACATTCAGTACTTC. It codes for CASSQDYFNIQYF.

The genes are TRBV6-2 or TRBV6-3 and TRBJ1-5, with 7 bases aligning to TRBD1. The germline gives CDR1 MNHEY, CDR2 SVGEGT. J was trimmed by 2 bases and V by 6 bases; bases with no gene match: 1. The CDR3 spans 13 residues. The CDR3 sequence is CASRQGRNQPQHF. The CDR3 DNA reads as TGTGCCAGCAGACAGGGGCGCAATCAGCCCCAGCATTTT.

The chain joins TRBV7-2 to TRBJ2-1, with TRBD2 matching over 10 bases. This CDR3 spans 15 amino acids. Germline trimming cut 1 base from V and 12 bases from J; bases unmatched to any gene: 9. Germline V gives CDR1 SGHTA, CDR2 FQGNSA. The CDR3, as DNA: TGTGCCAGCAGCTTAGAAGCGGGAGGGAGTGATGGGCAGTTCTTC. Translated: CASSLEAGGSDGQFF.

This clonotype was seen a handful of times. This chain connects TRBV7-2 to TRBJ1-1; possibly TRBD1 for D (5 bases). The germline V and J ends were trimmed by 0 bases and 2 bases, with 13 bases remaining between them. The germline gives CDR1 SGHTA, CDR2 FQGNSA. The CDR3 totals 16 residues. DNA for the CDR3: TGTGCCAGCAGCTTAGCGCTCGGGGGTCTTAACACTGAAGCTTTCTTT. Translation gives CASSLALGGLNTEAFF.

This clonotype was seen a single time. V usage is TRBV7-8 and J usage is TRBJ2-1, with D possibly being TRBD2 (5 bases). This CDR3 comprises 13 residues. Germline V gene data show CDR1 as SGHVS and CDR2 as FQNEAQ. V lost 1 base to trimming and J lost 7 bases, with 8 bases between them. In nucleotides, the CDR3 is TGTGCCAGCAGCTTAGACGGGGATAATGAGCAGTTCTTC. It yields the protein CASSLDGDNEQFF.

The rearrangement joins TRBV7-9 to TRBJ2-3, with D possibly matching TRBD1 (6 bases). Per the germline V gene, CDR1 is SEHNR and CDR2 is FQNEAQ (reference sequence). This CDR3 region has 16 residues. Trimming removed 2 bases at V and 3 bases at J, with 15 bases between. This CDR3 is CASSLIGGVGTDTQYF. The DNA of the CDR3 is TGTGCCAGCAGCTTAATAGGGGGAGTGGGAACAGATACGCAGTATTTT.

V usage is TRBV3-1 and J usage is TRBJ2-5; D uncertain. With the DNA end fitting TRBJ2-7 better, the J assignment may be wrong. The CDR3 is 12 amino acids. The germline V gene encodes CDR1 LGHDT and CDR2 YNNKEL (reference sequence). This chain's CDR3 is CASSLLVHEQYF. In nucleotides, the CDR3 is TGTGCCAGCAGCCTCCTCGTCCACGAGCAGTACTTC.

V is TRBV4-1 and J is TRBJ2-7; 10 bases agree with TRBD2. The junction had 10 bases not matched to a gene; V was cut back by 2 bases and J by 0 bases. The CDR3 length is 18 residues. Germline CDR1 reads MGHRA; CDR2 reads YSYEKL. CDR3 nucleotides: TGCGCCAGCAGCCAACTAGCGGGAGTATCAGGCCGCTCCTACGAGCAGTACTTC. Translated, it gives CASSQLAGVSGRSYEQYF.

This sequence joins TRBV3-1 and TRBJ1-2; weak D call: TRBD1 (6 bases). Between the trimmed V and J ends, which lost 4 bases and 9 bases, there was a span of 12 bases. Germline loops: CDR1 LGHDT, CDR2 YNNKEL (reference sequence). The CDR3 sequence is 12 residues long. The CDR3 coding sequence is TGTGCCAGCAGCCCTAGCAGGGGCAGCTACACCTTC. It codes for CASSPSRGSYTF.

There are a few counts of this clonotype. J is TRBJ2-7 and V is TRBV4-1; 11 bases match TRBD1. The V gene's germline CDR1 is MGHRA and CDR2 YSYEKL. The CDR3 spans 18 residues. V lost 0 bases, J lost 3 bases, and 10 bases stayed unmatched. The CDR3 sequence: CASSQDMHSGTGGYEQYF. The DNA of the CDR3 is TGCGCCAGCAGCCAAGATATGCATTCAGGGACAGGGGGCTACGAGCAGTACTTC.

The chain's CDR3 is CASSKGTGVYNEQFF. CDR3 sequence (DNA): TGTGCCAGCTCAAAAGGGACAGGGGTGTACAATGAGCAGTTCTTC. V usage is TRBV18 and J usage is TRBJ2-1, with TRBD1 matching 10 bases. CDR3 length: 15 residues. V lost 5 bases and J lost 4; bases outside the gene matches: 5. CDR1 KGHSH and CDR2 LQKENI come from the germline V gene.

The J gene is TRBJ1-2, the V gene TRBV11-2; no clear D gene. The ends were cut back, 3 bases at V and 8 bases at J, with 10 bases in the middle. The germline V gene has CDR1 SGHAT and CDR2 FQNNGV. The CDR3 covers 12 residues. The DNA for the CDR3 is TGTGCCAGCAGCTTTCGGGGTTGGGGCTACACCTTC. Protein sequence: CASSFRGWGYTF. Complete variable domain (other parts from reference TRBV11-2 and TRBJ1-2): EAGVAQSPRYKIIEKRQSVAFWCNPISGHATLYWYQQILGQGPKLLIQFQNNGVVDDSQLPKDRFSAERLKGVDSTLKIQPAKLEDSAVYLCASSFRGWGYTFGSGTRLTVV.

This clonotype turned up a few times. The J gene is TRBJ2-3, the V gene TRBV12-3 or TRBV12-4; the match to TRBD2 covers 8 bases. V was pared by 6 bases and J by 5 bases, with 7 bases of the junction left unmatched. This CDR3 region has 14 residues. The CDR3, as DNA: TGTGCCAGCAGCCGTGCGGGAGGCGTAGATACGCAGTATTTT. Protein product: CASSRAGGVDTQYF.

This clonotype has just one count. This chain joins TRBV6-2 or TRBV6-3 and TRBJ2-2; D is perhaps TRBD1 or TRBD2 (5 bases each). Trimming removed 7 bases from V and 6 bases from J, with 15 bases in between. This CDR3 has 14 amino acids. Germline CDR1 reads MNHEY; CDR2 reads SVGEGT. CDR3 bases: TGTGCCAGCAAGGGACGTCGTTTAGCCGGGGAGCTGTTTTTT. Encoded protein: CASKGRRLAGELFF.

The chain combines TRBV27 with TRBJ2-5, with 7 bases lining up with TRBD2. V was pared by 5 bases and J by 3 bases, with 15 bases of the junction left unmatched. Germline CDR1 is MNHEY and CDR2 is SMNVEV (reference sequence). The CDR3 sequence is 17 residues long. In DNA form, the CDR3 reads TGTGCCAGCAGTCAACCCTCGGCCACTAGCGTAAAAGAGACCCAGTACTTC. The encoded protein is CASSQPSATSVKETQYF.

Here the CDR3 DNA reads TGCAGTGCTAGAATACAGGGGGGCGGGCAGTACTTC. It specifies CSARIQGGGQYF. The rearrangement uses TRBV20-1 and TRBJ2-5; TRBD1 agrees at 8 bases. V was clipped by 2 bases and J by 11 bases; unmatched bases: 7. The CDR3 spans 12 residues. From germline, CDR1 is DFQATT and CDR2 SNEGSKA (reference sequence).